This entry lists 21 T cell receptor beta chains sequenced from one sample in a study of blood T cells in healthy people across ages. For the second PCR, which ran for roughly 7 to 11 cycles, a sample-barcoded 5' primer and a J-beta primer mix were used. TCRdb reanalysed the 5' RACE reads using MiXCR and keeps one entry per CDR3 protein. The repertoire holds hundreds of thousands of distinct CDR3 sequences, roughly 30% seen once, with 15% in the top ten. The sequencing sample was made of blood. The receptor set was obtained from a woman aged 80 or over in good health.

The table lists this clonotype with many counts. The chain has TRBV4-1 and TRBJ2-1, with D tentatively TRBD2 (5 bases). The CDR3 consists of 13 residues. The V end was cut by 4 bases, the J end by 10 bases, with 14 bases between. The germline V gene encodes CDR1 MGHRA and CDR2 YSYEKL. The CDR3 nucleotides read TGCGCCAGCAGCCCCAACCAGAGGGAGGAGCAGTTCTTC. Amino acids: CASSPNQREEQFF.

This clonotype appeared a few times. This may come from a read error, since a much larger clone is one base off. The chain combines TRBV15 with TRBJ2-7; 7 positions match TRBD2. Trimming removed 3 bases from V and 7 bases from J; junction bases left unmatched: 15. The CDR3 loop spans 16 amino acids. CDR1 LNHNV and CDR2 YYDKDF come from the germline V gene (reference sequence). In DNA form, the CDR3 reads TGTGCCACCAGCAGCACCCGGGCCGGGGACTACAATGAGCAGTACTTC. Encoded protein: CATSSTRAGDYNEQYF.

In this sample, this clonotype turned up many times. The rearrangement links TRBV5-1 to TRBJ2-1; 9 nucleotides agree with TRBD2. The CDR3 has 16 residues. The germline gives CDR1 SGHRS, CDR2 YFSETQ. After removal of 4 bases from V and 2 bases from J, the junction contained 7 bases not matched to a gene. The CDR3 is CASSLQAGGPYNEQFF. In DNA form, the CDR3 reads TGCGCCAGCAGCCTGCAAGCGGGGGGCCCCTACAATGAGCAGTTCTTC.

This rearrangement joins TRBV28 to TRBJ2-1; D may correspond to TRBD1 or TRBD2 (6 bases each). The V gene lost 6 bases and the J gene lost 11 bases, with 35 bases spanning the gap. Germline assignment: CDR1 MDHEN and CDR2 SYDVKM. The CDR3 loop spans 19 amino acids. CDR3 region: CASSPSAIQGGTHSYQQFF. The CDR3, as DNA: TGTGCCAGCAGCCCCTCCGCGATACAGGGCGGGACGCATTCATATCAGCAGTTCTTC.

This clonotype was detected only a few times. The rearrangement links TRBV18 to TRBJ1-4; 10 bases agree with TRBD1. The V gene end was trimmed by 6 bases and the J gene end by 3 bases; junction bases not matched to a gene: 10. Looked up from germline, CDR1 is KGHSH and CDR2 is LQKENI. This CDR3 region has 17 residues. In DNA form, the CDR3 reads TGTGCCAGCTCCCAAGCCCGACAGGGGGCTTCTAATGAAAAACTGTTTTTT. It specifies CASSQARQGASNEKLFF.

This clonotype has more than one count but fewer than ten. This chain links TRBV6-1 with TRBJ1-1; no firm D call. The germline gives CDR1 MNHNS, CDR2 SASEGT. The CDR3 runs to 12 residues. V lost 7 bases, J lost 3 bases, and 9 bases lay in between. CDR3 residues: CASISTYTEAFF. The CDR3 DNA sequence: TGTGCCAGCATCAGCACTTACACTGAAGCTTTCTTT.

This rearrangement joins TRBV7-2 to TRBJ2-1; 11 positions match TRBD2. The CDR3 has 16 amino acids. J lost 8 bases, V lost 1 base, and 7 bases had no gene match. Germline CDR1 reads SGHTA; CDR2 reads FQGNSA. The CDR3 region has the DNA TGTGCCAGCAGCTTAGTCCCGACTAGCGGGGTTGATGAGCAGTTCTTC. The encoded protein is CASSLVPTSGVDEQFF.

The rearrangement links TRBV29-1 to TRBJ2-5, with D perhaps being TRBD1 or TRBD2 (5 bases each). The J call may not be correct, given that the DNA end is closer to TRBJ2-7. The CDR3 runs to 10 residues. Germline values: CDR1 SQVTM, CDR2 ANQGSEA. The CDR3 protein is CSAGDVEQYF. Written as DNA, the CDR3 is TGCAGCGCCGGGGACGTCGAGCAGTACTTC.

In this sample, this clonotype turned up a few times. The chain uses TRBV6-5 and TRBJ1-3; no definite D call. In germline, CDR1 is MNHEY, CDR2 SVGAGI. The V end was cut by 2 bases, the J end by 0 bases, with 11 bases between. CDR3 length equals 16 residues. CDR3 sequence: CASSYGRSPSGNTIYF. The CDR3 DNA reads TGTGCCAGCAGTTACGGGAGGAGCCCCTCTGGAAACACCATATATTTT.

The CDR3 coding sequence is TGTGCCAGCAGTTTAAGGCGGGAGACCTACAATGAGCAGTTCTTC. It is translated as CASSLRRETYNEQFF. V is TRBV27 and J is TRBJ2-1; 7 nucleotides match TRBD2. V dropped 2 bases and J dropped 2; count of bases not matched to a gene: 3. Germline CDR1 reads MNHEY; CDR2 reads SMNVEV (reference sequence). This CDR3 is 15 amino acids long.

This clonotype was seen many times. CDR3 residues: CASRGWADRSGVGYTF. The CDR3 region has the DNA TGTGCCAGCAGGGGATGGGCGGACCGATCAGGAGTGGGCTACACCTTC. The genes are TRBV6-5 and TRBJ1-2, with D unresolved. Germline CDR1 is MNHEY and CDR2 is SVGAGI. The CDR3 contains 16 residues. Trimming took 6 bases from V and 8 from J, leaving 25 bases between them.

CDR3 nucleotides: TGTGCCATCAGAAGGACTAGCTGGTCCTACAATGAGCAGTTCTTC. Protein sequence: CAIRRTSWSYNEQFF. The J gene is TRBJ2-1, the V gene TRBV10-3; 8 bases map to TRBD2. This CDR3 is built from 15 residues. The germline CDR1 and CDR2 sequences are ENHRY and SYGVKD. V lost 6 bases to trimming and J lost 1 base; unmatched junction nucleotides: 5.

This clonotype has ten or more counts. This chain links TRBV20-1 with TRBJ2-7; 8 bases match TRBD1. V trimming: 1 base; J trimming: 4 bases; junction bases outside the gene matches: 9. Germline V CDR1 and CDR2: DFQATT, SNEGSKA (reference sequence). This CDR3 spans 15 amino acids. CDR3 protein: CSARVRQGASYEQYF. CDR3 sequence (DNA): TGCAGTGCTAGAGTTCGGCAGGGGGCGAGTTACGAGCAGTACTTC.

This clonotype was seen only once. The genes are TRBV6-2 or TRBV6-3 and TRBJ2-2, with D possibly matching TRBD2 (5 bases). The germline V gene has CDR1 MNHEY and CDR2 SVGEGT. V lost 3 bases and J lost 0, with 14 bases in between. CDR3 length: 17 residues. The CDR3 here is CASSYKPGLPNTGELFF. The CDR3 region has the DNA TGTGCCAGCAGTTATAAGCCCGGACTCCCGAACACCGGGGAGCTGTTTTTT.

The sample holds many counts of this clonotype. The chain employs TRBV7-2 and TRBJ2-7; perhaps TRBD2 as D (7 bases). The CDR3 is made up of 15 amino acids. V dropped 5 bases and J dropped 6 bases, with 20 bases sitting between them. The germline V gene encodes CDR1 SGHTA and CDR2 FQGNSA. The CDR3 DNA follows: TGTGCCAGCAGCCCCCTCCTGGGGGGGGCCGGCGAGCAGTACTTC. This translates into CASSPLLGGAGEQYF.

This clonotype was counted at least ten times. The chain couples TRBV5-6 to TRBJ2-5; TRBD1 aligns across 9 bases. The germline V gene encodes CDR1 SGHDT and CDR2 YYEEEE. V trimming: 4 bases; J trimming: 5 bases; junction bases outside the gene matches: 6. The CDR3 is 14 residues long. DNA for the CDR3: TGTGCCAGCAGCGAGGACAGGGGAGGGGAGACCCAGTACTTC. It encodes CASSEDRGGETQYF.

This clonotype was seen at least ten times. This chain's CDR3 is CASSYSGQGKMEQFF. The CDR3 DNA sequence: TGTGCCAGCAGTTACTCGGGACAGGGAAAAATGGAGCAGTTCTTC. The chain carries TRBV6-6 and TRBJ2-1; 9 bases match TRBD1. This CDR3 has 15 amino acids. The junction had 7 bases not matched to a gene; V was cut back by 0 bases and J by 10 bases. Germline lookup yields CDR1 MNHNY and CDR2 SVGAGI (reference sequence).

This clonotype showed up many times. The V call is TRBV20-1, the J call TRBJ1-6; D unclear. V gave up 1 base and J gave up 0 bases, with 10 bases separating them. The CDR3 contains 16 residues. The germline gives CDR1 DFQATT, CDR2 SNEGSKA (reference sequence). The CDR3 nucleotides read TGCAGTGCTAGAGTACTGCCGAGCTCCTATAATTCACCCCTCCACTTT. It yields the protein CSARVLPSSYNSPLHF.

The sample holds many counts of this clonotype. This chain uses TRBV9 with TRBJ2-5; the D is unclear. In germline, CDR1 is SGDLS, CDR2 YYNGEE. This CDR3 spans 17 amino acids. With 0 bases removed from V and 2 bases from J, the gap between germline ends came to 17 bases. In nucleotides, the CDR3 is TGTGCCAGCAGCGTAGGCTTGAACAGCAACATTCAAGAGACCCAGTACTTC. Amino acid sequence: CASSVGLNSNIQETQYF.

On this clonotype itself: Sequence at one end of the junction differs from germline and may be a read error. Written as DNA, the CDR3 is TGTACCAGCAGTTTAGCGGGGGGGTCCTACAATGAGCAGTACTTC. This sequence encodes CTSSLAGGSYNEQYF. This sequence joins TRBV27 and TRBJ2-1; the match to TRBD2 covers 11 bases. The J call may be mistaken, given a closer DNA end match to TRBJ2-7. CDR1 is MNHEY, CDR2 SMNVEV, per germline (reference sequence). CDR3 length equals 15 residues.

The chain employs TRBV7-2 and TRBJ2-2; D perhaps matches TRBD1 (6 bases). V was pared by 8 bases and J by 4 bases, with 20 bases between. Germline CDR1 reads SGHTA; CDR2 reads FQGNSA. The CDR3 has 16 residues. CDR3: CASGSKGGIRTGELFF. DNA for the CDR3: TGTGCCAGCGGATCAAAAGGGGGAATTCGCACCGGGGAGCTGTTTTTT.